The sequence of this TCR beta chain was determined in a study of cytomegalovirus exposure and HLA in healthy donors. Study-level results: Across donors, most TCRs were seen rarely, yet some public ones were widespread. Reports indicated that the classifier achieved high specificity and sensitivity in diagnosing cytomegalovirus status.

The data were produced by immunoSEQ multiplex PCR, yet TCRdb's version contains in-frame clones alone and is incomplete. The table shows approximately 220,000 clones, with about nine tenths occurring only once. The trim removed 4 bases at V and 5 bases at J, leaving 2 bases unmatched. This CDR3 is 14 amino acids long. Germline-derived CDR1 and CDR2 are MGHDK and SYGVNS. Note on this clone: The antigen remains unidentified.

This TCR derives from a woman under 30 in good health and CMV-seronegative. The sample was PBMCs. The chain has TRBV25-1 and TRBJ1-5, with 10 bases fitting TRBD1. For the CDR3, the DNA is TGTGCCAGCAGTGGACAGGGGGCCGATCAGCCCCAGCATTTT. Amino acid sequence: CASSGQGADQPQHF.